Shown below are 8 T cell receptor beta chains from a single sample sequenced in a study of cytomegalovirus exposure and HLA in healthy donors. This PCR relied on a set of 60 Vbeta primers and 13 Jbeta primers. Profiled with immunoSEQ multiplex PCR; TCRdb holds only in-frame clones, not every one. Across 60,000 to 65,000 clones, the top ten clones capture roughly 4% of the sample. The sample was PBMCs. Receptors originate from a woman under 30 in good health and CMV-seronegative.

The CDR3 sequence: CASSQEKAGALFF. In nucleotides, the CDR3 is TGTGCCAGCAGCCAAGAGAAGGCAGGGGCCCTGTTTTTT. The V gene is TRBV14, the J gene TRBJ2-2, with a weak D call TRBD1 (6 bases). The germline gives CDR1 SGHDN, CDR2 FVKESK. V was clipped by 0 bases and J by 14 bases, with 13 bases between them. CDR3 length equals 13 residues.

This rearrangement joins TRBV29-1 to TRBJ1-1; 9 bases match TRBD1. Unmatched junction bases numbered 16, after V lost 4 bases and J lost 4 bases. The CDR3 loop spans 17 amino acids. Germline CDR1 and CDR2: SQVTM and ANQGSEA. The CDR3 coding sequence is TGCAGCGTTGCTCCTGACAGGGGGATCCCTCGGGGCACTGAAGCTTTCTTT. Its translation is CSVAPDRGIPRGTEAFF.

The chain couples TRBV18 to TRBJ1-1; 7 nucleotides agree with TRBD1. CDR3 length equals 14 residues. CDR1 is KGHSH and CDR2 is LQKENI in the germline V gene. V lost 2 bases to trimming and J lost 7 bases; unmatched junction nucleotides: 7. The CDR3 DNA sequence: TGTGCCAGCTCACCAGGACAGGCGGCGGGTGAAGCTTTCTTT. Protein sequence: CASSPGQAAGEAFF. Together with reference TRBV18 and TRBJ1-1, the CDR3 gives the full variable domain: NAGVMQNPRHLVRRRGQEARLRCSPMKGHSHVYWYRQLPEEGLKFMVYLQKENIIDESGMPKERFSAEFPKEGPSILRIQQVVRGDSAAYFCASSPGQAAGEAFFGQGTRLTVV.

V and J are TRBV28 and TRBJ1-1; no reliable D call. Deletions cut 6 bases from V and 7 bases from J, with 9 bases between. Germline V gene sequence: CDR1 MDHEN, CDR2 SYDVKM. This CDR3 is 11 amino acids long. The CDR3 protein is CASRGSSEAFF. The CDR3 DNA reads TGTGCCAGCAGGGGGAGTAGTGAAGCTTTCTTT.

The chain is built from TRBV2 and TRBJ1-3; the D gene is possibly TRBD1 (6 bases). Per germline, CDR1 SNHLY and CDR2 FYNNEI. V was clipped by 2 bases and J by 2 bases, with 10 bases between them. This CDR3 has 15 residues. In nucleotides, the CDR3 is TGTGCCAGCAGTGAAAACAGGGTAGCTGGAAACACCATATATTTT. This gives the protein CASSENRVAGNTIYF.

This chain joins TRBV19 and TRBJ2-7, with D unresolved. This CDR3 spans 16 amino acids. The germline CDR1 and CDR2 sequences are LNHDA and SQIVND (reference sequence). V dropped 1 base and J dropped 4 bases, with 17 bases sitting between them. The CDR3 DNA reads TGTGCCAGTAGTATAGGACACGCAGCCTCGAATTACGAGCAGTACTTC. It is translated as CASSIGHAASNYEQYF.

V is TRBV7-2 and J is TRBJ2-5; the D gene is possibly TRBD2 (6 bases). The CDR3 is 16 residues long. Germline V gives CDR1 SGHTA, CDR2 FQGNSA. V was shortened by 1 base and J by 3 bases, with 15 bases between the two germline ends. DNA for the CDR3: TGTGCCAGCAGCTTAGTCTCTAGGGACTGGAAAGAGACCCAGTACTTC. Protein: CASSLVSRDWKETQYF. The whole variable domain, remainder taken from reference TRBV7-2 and TRBJ2-5, is GAGVSQSPSNKVTEKGKDVELRCDPISGHTALYWYRQSLGQGLEFLIYFQGNSAPDKSGLPSDRFSAERTGGSVSTLTIQRTQQEDSAVYLCASSLVSRDWKETQYFGPGTRLLVL.

The V and J genes are TRBV4-1 and TRBJ1-1, with 8 bases that match TRBD1. CDR3 length: 16 amino acids. Germline trimming cut 0 bases from V and 0 bases from J; bases unmatched to any gene: 3. In germline, CDR1 is MGHRA, CDR2 YSYEKL. The CDR3 DNA sequence: TGCGCCAGCAGCCAAGAGGGGGACAGGATGAACACTGAAGCTTTCTTT. Protein sequence: CASSQEGDRMNTEAFF.